This T cell receptor (beta chain) stems from a study of cytomegalovirus exposure and HLA in healthy donors (dated by TCRdb to about 2017). Background on the whole study: According to an earlier analysis of several hundred of the donors, 150 million to 200 million T cells yielded 90 million to 140 million unique TCR beta sequences and approximately 280 Gb of sequence data. Roughly 300 gigabases of sequencing data and some 85 million unique TCR sequences were included in an early release covering roughly 600 HLA-typed donors. In a later genetic analysis, genome-wide SNP genotypes for about 55% of the 666 donors were used, and that subset was treated as a discovery cohort. Alongside the repertoire data, information on donor age, sex, ethnicity and CMV serostatus was compiled. Every discovery cohort repertoire had been produced on one sequencing platform. Rather than drawing on any new phenotypic data, the later analysis identified candidate immune exposures from TCR beta sequences and the way those sequences occurred across donors. Besides the first cohort of about 730 subjects, a separate validation cohort made up of 120 or so different subjects was used. A later analysis re-examined previously published TCR beta repertoires from around 670 donors and added high-resolution HLA genotyping to investigate patterns of TCR occurrence. The study used immunosequencing to profile the T cell repertoires of approximately 690 subjects and linked those repertoires to cytomegalovirus serostatus. The aim of the study was to test whether cataloging public T cell receptors could identify signatures of past pathogen exposure. A handful of DR-DQ haplotypes were handled as single units for association and clustering because linkage in the cohort was strong. Typing coverage varied by locus: roughly 620-640 donors for A, B, C, DRB1 and DQB1; more than 500 for DQA1; more than 600 for DPA1; around 450 for DPB1. The genetic ancestry cluster associated with self-reported Caucasian donors included over 80% of the approximately 400 genotyped donors. HLA typing included class I and class II loci at four-digit resolution. An earlier analysis of around 540 of the donors applied high-throughput TCR beta sequencing to assess whether each TCR beta V gene segment acted as functional or pseudogenic. High-throughput TCR immunosequencing, statistical association of individual TCRs with disease status, and machine learning were combined to predict cytomegalovirus infection status. Among some 410 genotyped donors of the cohort, an average of roughly 230,000 unique TCR beta nucleotide sequences was sequenced per donor, of which about 18% were non-productive. What the work shows at the level of the full study, not this receptor alone: Because HLA typing was missing for some donors at each locus, association tests included only the typed subset. Broadly in line with IMGT annotations, most TCR beta V segments showed up in productive rearrangements about 87% or about 30% of the time in an earlier analysis of a few hundred of the donors. Some IMGT-functional V segments, including TRBV6-2 and TRBV6-3, could not be told apart with the 87-base-pair reads, so those segments were excluded. Immune exposure information for the cohort was limited to CMV serostatus. Linkage disequilibrium might explain the correlated functional status among segregating V segments, but an unknown experimental factor could not be excluded. Several of the top co-occurrence clusters appeared to be linked to parvovirus B19, influenza, CMV and Epstein-Barr virus, according to a later analysis. Because counts were too low, roughly 17 rarely observed V segments, including chromosome 9 orphons, were left out of the earlier analysis of approximately 500 of the donors. A further reported finding was that TCR beta sequences accurately predicted the HLA-A and HLA-B alleles for most subjects in the first cohort. In a later analysis, the rate of TCR association differed among HLA loci, with DRB1 alleles having the most associated TCRs and HLA-C alleles having the fewest. Most TCR sequences were seen in very few donors, while some public TCRs were found in many individuals. An association between a missense DCLRE1C variant and V-gene and J-gene trimming of TCR beta chains was found in a later genetic analysis and replicated in an independent cohort. Three of the identified cytomegalovirus-associated TCR beta chains were confirmed in vitro to be specific for cytomegalovirus antigens. Specific HLA alleles were associated with over 15,000 TCR beta sequences at a false discovery rate of 0.05 in a later analysis. A group of highly shared sequence variants was considered likely to be a technical artifact of the sequencing pipeline. Assigning TCR associations to individual alleles was difficult when HLA alleles, especially DR and DQ, strongly co-occurred. The authors suggested that the approach could potentially be extended to other disease states and immunological phenotypes. In a later analysis, most CMV-associated TCR beta chains were found to appear HLA-restricted, with HLA associations seemingly driven largely by CMV exposure. Presence/absence analyses assumed roughly uniform sequencing depth across donors, an assumption that may not hold. The study listed over 150 TCR beta chains as associated with cytomegalovirus. In a later analysis, HLA-associated TCR beta chains showed more clonal expansion and lower generation probabilities than non-associated chains that were equally common. Compared with the roughly 700-donor mean, donors in an Asian-associated ancestry cluster had fewer N-insertions in productive TCRs, according to a later genetic analysis. This cohort had only TCR beta chains sequenced, and the lack of alpha or paired-chain data limited which features could be detected. In both the original and validation cohorts, the classifier was reported to diagnose cytomegalovirus status with high specificity and sensitivity.

Library preparation was by the immunoSEQ multiplex PCR assay. For the multiplex PCR, a mixture combining 60 forward primers for TCR Vbeta segments and 13 reverse primers for TCR Jbeta segments was used. The CDR3 region of rearranged TCR beta genes was amplified from genomic DNA with a multiplex PCR assay. The Illumina HiSeq System was used to sequence the amplified TCR beta libraries as 87-base-pair reads. In the source study's methods: In a later analysis, some 80 million unique TCR beta chains were counted across the roughly 700 repertoires, and approximately 11 million of these chains were shared by at least two donors. To remove PCR and sequencing errors, raw reads were error-corrected and collapsed into unique sequences using a nearest-neighbor algorithm that merged closely related sequences. CDR3 sequences were aligned to IMGT reference sequences to assign V, D and J gene segments. For a sequence to be retained, a match of at least six nucleotides was required to both a V gene segment and a J gene segment. A rearrangement was called productive if the CDR3 had no stop codons and remained in frame with V and J, and every other rearrangement was called non-productive. CDR3 was defined by IMGT convention, running from the second conserved V-encoded cysteine to the conserved J-encoded phenylalanine. In an earlier analysis of 500 to 650 of the donors, sequences lacking an unambiguous match to a single V gene segment were excluded. An earlier analysis of some 500 of the donors classified V segments as functional when productive rearrangements were above 56.7% and as segregating when the standard deviation between donors was above 5%. To diagnose cytomegalovirus status from the catalog of TCR beta chain sequences, a statistical classification framework was built. In a later analysis, V and J genes were assigned by comparing TCR nucleotide sequences against IMGT/GENE-DB human TR gene sequences. Using the TCRdist pipeline, a later analysis assigned CDR3 sequences along with most-parsimonious VDJ recombination scenarios. A later analysis defined each TCR beta chain by its CDR3 amino acid sequence plus V-gene family, and excluded reads lacking a unique V-gene family. To address suspected cross-contamination and a sequencing artifact, a later analysis removed 592 highly shared, low-generation-probability nucleotide sequences. In a later analysis, a clonal expansion index for each public chain was calculated from normalized within-repertoire ranks of inferred template counts. In a later analysis, generation probabilities were computed with a VDJ recombination model fitted to out-of-frame rearrangements, and the resulting probabilities were checked against IGoR. In a later analysis, hypergeometric tests were used to score TCR-TCR, TCR-HLA and TCR-CMV co-occurrence, with a repertoire-size bias correction applied to TCR pairs. False discovery rates were estimated in a later analysis by permuting HLA or CMV assignments 20 times. In a later analysis, co-occurring TCRs were grouped using DBSCAN, and TCRdist sequence similarity was added for clustering within HLA-allele-positive subsets. Repertoires with fewer than 30,000 or more than 120,000 public chains were left out of co-occurrence clustering, as were five repertoires with anomalous nucleotide sharing. The table comes from immuneACCESS by way of TCRdb, which keeps in-frame sequences with V and J called. Part of the clones is missing from these tables; in studies checked, under half for an unresolved V gene and the rest for unknown reasons. From that table come the V and J calls and clone size; the DNA was used to work out D and trimming. The sample table lists approximately 100,000 clones, approximately 77% of them with a count of one. The ten largest account for approximately 5% of the sample.

As for this clone: The specificity of this receptor is unknown. Base qualities are missing; no much larger clone stands one base away.

CDR1 and CDR2, looked up from the germline V gene, are SGHVS and FQNEAQ. The CDR3 runs 15 residues from the cysteine to the phenylalanine. Kept here is only the CDR3 DNA, which spans 45 bases and is read in frame from base 1. Trimmed from V: 5 bases; trimmed from J: 0 bases; junction bases lacking a gene match: 6. The cohort consisted of 666 healthy bone marrow donors. At the time of sampling, all cohort members were nominally healthy, though unrecorded immune exposures were likely present. The donor was CMV seronegative and belonged to the group of 350 or so seronegative cohort members. A peripheral blood sample was provided by each donor, and peripheral blood mononuclear cells were used for TCR beta sequencing. Genomic DNA extraction from the blood cell samples was performed with the Qiagen DNeasy Blood Extraction Kit.

The V and J genes are TRBV7-8 and TRBJ1-2; 7 of the junction bases match TRBD1. Sequencing used PBMCs. This TCR came from a woman aged 40 to 50 in good health and CMV-seronegative. The DNA sequence is given as TGTGCCAGCAGCCTGGGACAGAGCACTAACTATGGCTACACCTTC. Its translation reads: CASSLGQSTNYGYTF.